Following are 15 T cell receptor beta chains from one sample sequenced in a study of blood T cell repertoires in COVID-19. Repertoires were generated with immunoSEQ multiplex PCR, while TCRdb's copy carries only in-frame clones and drops some. The data show some 160,000 clones, around 80% seen once. The sequencing sample was made of peripheral blood. The receptor set was obtained from a man between 65 and 79 years old with active or convalescent COVID-19.

This chain connects TRBV7-6 to TRBJ2-3, with D perhaps TRBD2 (5 bases). V was pared by 2 bases and J by 0 bases, with 15 bases between. From germline, CDR1 is SGHVS and CDR2 FNYEAQ. The CDR3 spans 17 residues. The CDR3 DNA is TGTGCCAGCAGCTTAAGGCCCAGCGGTACTAGCACAGATACGCAGTATTTT. This gives the protein CASSLRPSGTSTDTQYF.

The chain is built from TRBV5-1 and TRBJ2-7; tentatively, D is TRBD2 (6 bases). Germline V gene data show CDR1 as SGHRS and CDR2 as YFSETQ. The CDR3 is 15 residues long. V was pared by 4 bases and J by 1 base, with 15 bases between. In DNA, the CDR3 is TGCGCCAGCAGCCGTACGGGAGCCTCTTCCTACGAGCAGTACTTC. Translating gives CASSRTGASSYEQYF.

The chain recombines TRBV10-3 with TRBJ1-2, with a weak D call TRBD1 (6 bases). V shed 6 bases and J shed 2 bases, with 13 bases lying between them. The CDR3 consists of 14 residues. The V gene's germline CDR1 is ENHRY and CDR2 SYGVKD. The CDR3 reads CAIRQDSNNYGYTF. The CDR3 region has the DNA TGTGCCATCAGGCAGGACAGTAACAACTATGGCTACACCTTC.

This chain connects TRBV11-2 to TRBJ2-1; 7 bases agree with TRBD2. The germline gives CDR1 SGHAT, CDR2 FQNNGV. The V gene end was trimmed by 5 bases and the J gene end by 5 bases; junction bases not matched to a gene: 12. The CDR3 loop spans 16 amino acids. Here the CDR3 DNA reads TGTGCCAGCAGCCCCACGTTAGCGGGTTTTCACAATGAGCAGTTCTTC. This translates into CASSPTLAGFHNEQFF.

The rearrangement links TRBV5-4 to TRBJ2-7, with 13 bases lining up with TRBD2. Germline trimming cut 0 bases from V and 5 bases from J; bases unmatched to any gene: 8. The CDR3 covers 17 residues. From germline, CDR1 is SGHNT and CDR2 YYREEE (reference sequence). The CDR3 is CASSLAQGTSGTDEQYF. CDR3 DNA: TGTGCCAGCAGCTTGGCACAAGGGACTAGCGGGACCGACGAGCAGTACTTC.

The count of this clone is one. This chain connects TRBV10-3 to TRBJ1-1; the D gene is possibly TRBD1 (6 bases). Germline values: CDR1 ENHRY, CDR2 SYGVKD. This CDR3 is 15 amino acids long. Between the trimmed V and J ends, which lost 11 bases and 0 bases, there was a span of 19 bases. The CDR3 is CACSMGGPMNTEAFF. CDR3 bases: TGTGCCTGCTCAATGGGGGGGCCTATGAACACTGAAGCTTTCTTT.

This clone came up a few times. The chain couples TRBV5-1 to TRBJ1-3; 7 nucleotides match TRBD1. Germline assignment: CDR1 SGHRS and CDR2 YFSETQ. V shed 4 bases, J shed 2 bases, and the junction held 6 bases outside the gene matches. The CDR3 consists of 15 residues. CDR3 residues: CASSQGQAAGNTIYF. The CDR3, as DNA: TGCGCCAGCAGCCAAGGACAGGCAGCTGGAAACACCATATATTTT.

CDR3 bases: TGTGCCAGCAGTGAAGCGCGGGAGGGGCGAATTACCTTC. Its protein product is CASSEAREGRITF. The chain couples TRBV2 to TRBJ1-2; TRBD1 might be the D (5 bases). Looked up from germline, CDR1 is SNHLY and CDR2 is FYNNEI. The CDR3 length is 13 residues. With 0 bases removed from V and 14 bases from J, the gap between germline ends came to 16 bases. Full variable domain (missing parts from reference TRBV2 and TRBJ1-2): EPEVTQTPSHQVTQMGQEVILRCVPISNHLYFYWYRQILGQKVEFLVSFYNNEISEKSEIFDDQFSVERPDGSNFTLKIRSTKLEDSAMYFCASSEAREGRITFGSGTRLTVV.

This sequence joins TRBV27 and TRBJ2-7; D perhaps matches TRBD2 (5 bases). The V gene's germline CDR1 is MNHEY and CDR2 SMNVEV (reference sequence). The CDR3 is 15 residues long. Between the trimmed V and J ends, which lost 6 bases and 3 bases, there was a span of 18 bases. In DNA, the CDR3 is TGTGCCAGCAGACCCCCGGACCCCCGGGACTACGAGCAGTACTTC. Amino acid sequence: CASRPPDPRDYEQYF.

The V gene is TRBV4-2, the J gene TRBJ1-4, with D unresolved. Trimming removed 4 bases from V and 6 bases from J, with 21 bases in between. Per germline, CDR1 LGHNA and CDR2 YNFKEQ. The CDR3 covers 17 residues. The CDR3 region has the DNA TGTGCCAGCAGCCCAAAGGAGACCGCCGAGGGAGATGAAAAACTGTTTTTT. This gives the protein CASSPKETAEGDEKLFF.

The CDR3 DNA sequence: TGTGCCAGTAGCAATGGACAGTTGGTTACCGTCTATGGCTACACCTTC. This translates into CASSNGQLVTVYGYTF. This chain uses TRBV19 with TRBJ1-2; perhaps TRBD1 as D (6 bases). Between the trimmed V and J ends, which lost 6 bases and 4 bases, there was a span of 21 bases. The CDR3 is 16 amino acids. The germline gives CDR1 LNHDA, CDR2 SQIVND (reference sequence).

This chain links TRBV3-1 (or the pseudogene TRBV3-2) with TRBJ2-7; D is unresolved. Per germline, CDR1 LGHDT and CDR2 YNNKEL (reference sequence). This CDR3 region has 12 residues. V was pared by 3 bases and J by 6 bases, with 9 bases between. This chain's CDR3 is CASSQRPGEQYF. The CDR3 bases are TGTGCCAGCAGCCAGAGGCCGGGCGAGCAGTACTTC.

The rearrangement links TRBV3-1 (or the pseudogene TRBV3-2) to TRBJ1-2; D perhaps matches TRBD1 (6 bases). Germline lookup yields CDR1 LGHDT and CDR2 YNNKEL (reference sequence). This CDR3 is built from 14 residues. V was pared by 0 bases and J by 8 bases, with 13 bases between. The CDR3 DNA reads as TGTGCCAGCAGCCAAGATGTCAGGGGTCGAGGCTACACCTTC. As protein: CASSQDVRGRGYTF.

This chain joins TRBV6-1 and TRBJ1-6; 8 bases fit TRBD1. The CDR3 consists of 16 residues. Germline CDR1 MNHNS, CDR2 SASEGT. V was pared by 1 base and J by 5 bases, with 4 bases of the junction left unmatched. The CDR3: CASSEVGTGNNSPLHF. The CDR3 region has the DNA TGTGCCAGCAGTGAAGTGGGGACAGGAAATAATTCACCCCTCCACTTT.

The chain is built from TRBV6-1 and TRBJ1-4, with D unclear. The CDR3 consists of 15 residues. The V end was cut by 3 bases, the J end by 3 bases, with 11 bases between. CDR1 is MNHNS and CDR2 is SASEGT in the germline V gene. The CDR3 sequence: CASSDRHLANEKLFF. In nucleotides, the CDR3 is TGTGCCAGCAGTGACCGACACTTGGCTAATGAAAAACTGTTTTTT.